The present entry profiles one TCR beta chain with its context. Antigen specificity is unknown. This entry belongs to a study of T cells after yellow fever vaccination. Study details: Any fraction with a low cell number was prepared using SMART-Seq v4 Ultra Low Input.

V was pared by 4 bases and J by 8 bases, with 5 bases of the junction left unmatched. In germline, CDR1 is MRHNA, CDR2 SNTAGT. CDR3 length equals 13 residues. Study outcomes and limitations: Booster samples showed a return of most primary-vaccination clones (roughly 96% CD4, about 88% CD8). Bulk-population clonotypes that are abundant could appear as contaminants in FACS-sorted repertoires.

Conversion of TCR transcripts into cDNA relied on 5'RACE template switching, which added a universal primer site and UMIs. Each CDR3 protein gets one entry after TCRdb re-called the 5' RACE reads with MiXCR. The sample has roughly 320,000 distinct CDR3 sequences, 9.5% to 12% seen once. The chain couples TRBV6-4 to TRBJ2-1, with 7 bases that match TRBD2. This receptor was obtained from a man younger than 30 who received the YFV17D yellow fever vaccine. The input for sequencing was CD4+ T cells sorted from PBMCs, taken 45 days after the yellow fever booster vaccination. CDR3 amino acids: CASSVGLADEQFF. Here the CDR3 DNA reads TGTGCCAGCAGTGTCGGGCTAGCGGATGAGCAGTTCTTC.